This T cell receptor (beta chain) derives from a study of cytomegalovirus exposure and HLA in healthy donors. Study-level results: The authors judged a highly shared variant cluster likely a sequencing artifact. Further analysis was carried out later, and it showed several of the most significant clusters appearing linked to common viral pathogens. Immune exposure data for these donors was limited to CMV serostatus.

This clone was counted between two and nine times. The antigen is not known. PCR amplification relied on 60 Vbeta primers (plus 13 Jbeta primers). The repertoire was sequenced with immunoSEQ multiplex PCR; TCRdb's copy has only in-frame clones and lacks some. The table lists roughly 160,000 clones, around 80% of them singletons. This receptor was obtained from a man aged 35 to 55 in good health and CMV-seronegative. Sequencing was carried out using PBMCs.

CDR3 coding DNA: TGTGCCAGCAGTGAATTGTTAGCTTCAGAGACCCAGTACTTC. Protein sequence: CASSELLASETQYF. The chain uses TRBV6-1 and TRBJ2-5; no definite D call. V gave up 2 bases and J gave up 4 bases, with 11 bases separating them. This CDR3 is built from 14 residues. Germline loops: CDR1 MNHNS, CDR2 SASEGT.